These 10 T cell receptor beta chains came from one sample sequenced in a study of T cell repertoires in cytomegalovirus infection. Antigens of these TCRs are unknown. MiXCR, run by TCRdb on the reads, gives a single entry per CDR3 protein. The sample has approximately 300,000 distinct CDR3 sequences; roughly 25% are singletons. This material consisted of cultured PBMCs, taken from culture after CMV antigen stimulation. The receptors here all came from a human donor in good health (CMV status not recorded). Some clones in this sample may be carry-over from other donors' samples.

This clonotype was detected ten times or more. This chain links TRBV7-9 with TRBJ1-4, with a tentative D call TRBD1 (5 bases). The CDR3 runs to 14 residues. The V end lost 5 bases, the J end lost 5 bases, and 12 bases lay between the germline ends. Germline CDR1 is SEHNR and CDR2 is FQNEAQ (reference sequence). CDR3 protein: CASSRSTENEKLFF. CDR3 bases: TGTGCCAGCAGCCGTTCGACAGAAAATGAAAAACTGTTTTTT.

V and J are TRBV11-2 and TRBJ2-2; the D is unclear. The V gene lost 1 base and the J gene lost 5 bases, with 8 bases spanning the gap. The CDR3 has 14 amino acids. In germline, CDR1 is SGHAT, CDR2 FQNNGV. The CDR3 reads CASSLAPGTGELFF. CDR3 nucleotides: TGTGCCAGCAGCTTAGCGCCCGGGACCGGGGAGCTGTTTTTT.

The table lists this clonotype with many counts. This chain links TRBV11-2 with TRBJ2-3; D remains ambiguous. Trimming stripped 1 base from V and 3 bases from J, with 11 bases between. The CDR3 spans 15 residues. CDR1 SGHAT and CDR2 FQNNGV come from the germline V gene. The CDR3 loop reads CASSLGVGSTDTQYF. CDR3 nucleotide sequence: TGTGCCAGCAGCTTAGGGGTGGGGTCAACAGATACGCAGTATTTT.

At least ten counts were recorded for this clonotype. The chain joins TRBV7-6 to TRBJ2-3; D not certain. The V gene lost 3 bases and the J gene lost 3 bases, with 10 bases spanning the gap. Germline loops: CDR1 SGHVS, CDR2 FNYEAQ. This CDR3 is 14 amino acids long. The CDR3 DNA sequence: TGTGCCAGCAGCTTGGTCCAGCGTACAGATACGCAGTATTTT. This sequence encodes CASSLVQRTDTQYF. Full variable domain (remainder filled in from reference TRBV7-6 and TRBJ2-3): GAGVSQSPRYKVTKRGQDVALRCDPISGHVSLYWYRQALGQGPEFLTYFNYEAQQDKSGLPNDRFSAERPEGSISTLTIQRTEQRDSAMYRCASSLVQRTDTQYFGPGTRLTVL.

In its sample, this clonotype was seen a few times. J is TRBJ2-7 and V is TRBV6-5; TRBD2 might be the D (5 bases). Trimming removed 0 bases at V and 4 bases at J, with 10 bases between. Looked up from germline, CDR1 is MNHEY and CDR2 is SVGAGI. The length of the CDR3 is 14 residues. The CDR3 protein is CASSYSSGRYEQYV. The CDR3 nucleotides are TGTGCCAGCAGTTACTCGAGCGGCAGATACGAGCAGTACGTC.

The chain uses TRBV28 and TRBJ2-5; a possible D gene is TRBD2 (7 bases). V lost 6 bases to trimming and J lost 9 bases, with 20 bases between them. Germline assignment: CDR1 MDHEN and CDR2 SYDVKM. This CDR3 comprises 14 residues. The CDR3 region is CASSLGGDRGAQYF. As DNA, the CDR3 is TGTGCCAGCAGCCTAGGGGGGGACCGGGGGGCCCAGTACTTC.

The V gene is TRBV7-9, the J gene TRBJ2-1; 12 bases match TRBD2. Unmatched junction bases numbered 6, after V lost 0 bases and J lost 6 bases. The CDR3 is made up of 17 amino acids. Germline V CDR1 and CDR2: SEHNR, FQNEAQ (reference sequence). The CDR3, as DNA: TGTGCCAGCAGCTTAGCGGCGGCTAGCGGGAGGGCCAATGAGCAGTTCTTC. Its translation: CASSLAAASGRANEQFF.

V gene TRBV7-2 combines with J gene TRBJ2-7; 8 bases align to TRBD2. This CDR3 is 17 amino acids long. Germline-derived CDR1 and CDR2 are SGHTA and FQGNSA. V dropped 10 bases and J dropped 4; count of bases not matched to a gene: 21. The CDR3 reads CATLEARLPAGDYEQYF. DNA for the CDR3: TGTGCCACCCTTGAGGCTCGCCTCCCAGCGGGAGATTACGAGCAGTACTTC.

The CDR3: CASSQNTGGSETQYF. The CDR3 coding sequence is TGTGCCAGCAGCCAGAACACAGGGGGCTCGGAGACCCAGTACTTC. The V and J genes are TRBV14 and TRBJ2-5, with 9 nucleotides matching TRBD1. Germline-derived CDR1 and CDR2 are SGHDN and FVKESK. This CDR3 contains 15 residues. V lost 3 bases to trimming and J lost 5 bases; unmatched junction nucleotides: 7.

The CDR3 reads CASSRDSRSGYTF. The CDR3, as DNA: TGTGCCAGCAGCCGGGACAGCCGTAGTGGCTACACCTTC. This chain uses TRBV7-2 with TRBJ1-2, with TRBD1 matching 7 bases. The V and J ends lost 5 bases and 7 bases, in that order; junction bases with no gene match: 7. Germline-derived CDR1 and CDR2 are SGHTA and FQGNSA. This CDR3 is 13 amino acids long.